Each of the 9 T cell receptor beta chains below was sequenced from the same sample in a study of regulatory T cells in long-lasting Graves disease. Noted time point: newly diagnosed GD, antithyroid drugs for less than 3 months. After RNA was extracted from PBMCs, the TCR library was made from it. Arm-PCR with iRepertoire HTBI primers amplified the CDR3 regions for these TCR beta libraries. TCRdb reanalysed the multiplex PCR reads using MiXCR and keeps one entry per CDR3 protein. Found here are 350,000 to 500,000 distinct CDR3 sequences, 14% of them singletons; the top ten hold roughly 18%. The same data also contributed to another study, on T cells in Graves' hyperthyroidism and ophthalmopathy.

The sequencing used peripheral blood mononuclear cells (PBMCs), collected at new diagnosis, from a patient treated with antithyroid drugs. The receptors stem from a woman in her forties or fifties with Graves disease.

The table lists this clonotype with a few counts. The rearrangement joins TRBV19 to TRBJ2-7; tentative D call: TRBD1 (7 bases). The V gene lost 5 bases and the J gene lost 0 bases, with 14 bases spanning the gap. The CDR3 consists of 15 residues. CDR1 is LNHDA, CDR2 SQIVND, per germline (reference sequence). CDR3 region: CASSPQGGTSYEQYF. CDR3 DNA: TGTGCCAGTAGTCCCCAGGGGGGTACCTCCTACGAGCAGTACTTC.

Worth noting for this clonotype: A read error may be the cause here, since a much bigger clone is one base away. It is likely a read error, because the conserved phenylalanine at the end of the CDR3 is missing. This chain uses TRBV3-1 with TRBJ2-3; D may be TRBD2 (5 bases). V was shortened by 4 bases and J by 9 bases, with 14 bases between the two germline ends. The CDR3 spans 13 residues. Germline-derived CDR1 and CDR2 are LGHDT and YNNKEL (reference sequence). This chain's CDR3 is CASSPGSVGTQYL. The CDR3 DNA reads TGTGCCAGCAGCCCAGGTAGCGTGGGCACGCAGTATTTG.

This clonotype was counted a few times. This chain connects TRBV3-1 to TRBJ2-7; 14 bases match TRBD2. Losses at the gene ends were 0 bases for V and 4 bases for J; bases not matched to a gene: 2. Germline CDR1 and CDR2: LGHDT and YNNKEL (reference sequence). The length of the CDR3 is 16 residues. CDR3 nucleotide sequence: TGTGCCAGCAGCCAAGATGGACTAGCGGGGGGATACGAGCAGTACTTC. This codes for CASSQDGLAGGYEQYF.

The chain carries TRBV20-1 and TRBJ2-3; D is unresolved. CDR3 length equals 15 residues. Per the germline V gene, CDR1 is DFQATT and CDR2 is SNEGSKA (reference sequence). V lost 6 bases to trimming and J lost 0 bases, with 16 bases between them. CDR3 region: CSAPSKLISTDTQYF. CDR3 nucleotide sequence: TGCAGTGCCCCGAGTAAACTAATCAGCACAGATACGCAGTATTTT.

At least ten counts were recorded for this clonotype. The chain joins TRBV11-2 to TRBJ2-3; possibly TRBD2 for D (6 bases). The CDR3 is 16 residues long. The germline V and J ends were trimmed by 1 base and 0 bases, with 11 bases remaining between them. The germline V gene encodes CDR1 SGHAT and CDR2 FQNNGV. The CDR3 region has the DNA TGTGCCAGCAGCTTAGTGTTGGGGGGAAGCACAGATACGCAGTATTTT. Its protein product is CASSLVLGGSTDTQYF. Filled out from reference TRBV11-2 and TRBJ2-3, the complete variable domain reads EAGVAQSPRYKIIEKRQSVAFWCNPISGHATLYWYQQILGQGPKLLIQFQNNGVVDDSQLPKDRFSAERLKGVDSTLKIQPAKLEDSAVYLCASSLVLGGSTDTQYFGPGTRLTVL.

This clonotype came up a few times. The CDR3 loop is CASSQARLAGGEDEQFF. CDR3 nucleotide sequence: TGCGCCAGCAGCCAAGCCAGGCTAGCGGGAGGCGAGGATGAGCAGTTCTTC. The V and J genes are TRBV4-1 and TRBJ2-1; 11 nucleotides match TRBD2. Germline CDR1 reads MGHRA; CDR2 reads YSYEKL. Trimming at V came to 1 base and at J to 8 bases, leaving 10 bases not matched to a gene. The CDR3 length is 17 residues.

This chain connects TRBV5-1 to TRBJ2-1, with no clear D. Germline V lookup: CDR1 SGHRS, CDR2 YFSETQ. V lost 5 bases to trimming and J lost 0 bases, with 9 bases between them. The CDR3 has 14 amino acids. CDR3 DNA sequence: TGCGCCAGCAGAGGCGCCCGCTCCTACAATGAGCAGTTCTTC. Its translation: CASRGARSYNEQFF.

This clonotype occurred many times. CDR3 bases: TGTGCCAGCAGTTACGGAGTCAATCAGCCCCAGCATTTT. Translating gives CASSYGVNQPQHF. The chain joins TRBV6-5 to TRBJ1-5; D remains unclear. CDR1 is MNHEY, CDR2 SVGAGI, per germline. The length of the CDR3 is 13 residues. The V end lost 2 bases, the J end lost 3 bases, and 5 bases lay between the germline ends.

This clonotype was counted between two and nine times. The chain employs TRBV27 and TRBJ2-1, with 11 bases that match TRBD2. With 5 bases clipped from V and 10 bases from J, the junction kept 10 bases outside the gene matches. The length of the CDR3 is 15 residues. The germline V gene has CDR1 MNHEY and CDR2 SMNVEV (reference sequence). The CDR3 nucleotides are TGTGCCAGCAGTGGGATAGCGGGAGGGCCGAGGGAGCAGTTCTTC. Translating gives CASSGIAGGPREQFF.